This T cell receptor (beta chain) was found in a study of cytomegalovirus exposure and HLA in healthy donors. Study details: Roughly 80 million unique TCRs from HLA-typed donors made up an early data release. General study results and limits: Differences between HLA loci emerged in a later analysis of TCR association rates, with DRB1 most and HLA-C fewest. It was likely that a cluster of highly shared sequence variants was a sequencing artifact.

Germline V gene lookup returns CDR1 SGHNT and CDR2 YYREEE (reference sequence). V was cut by 1 base and J by 8 bases, with 6 bases left in between. The CDR3 totals 12 residues. PCR was performed using 60 Vbeta and 13 Jbeta primers. Method: immunoSEQ multiplex PCR; TCRdb's copy keeps in-frame clones and lacks some. The sample lists some 76,000 clones; roughly two thirds were seen once. This clone turned up a few times. What it binds is not known. The sequencing sample was made of PBMCs. This TCR was sampled from a man in his sixties in good health and CMV-seropositive. The chain recombines TRBV5-4 with TRBJ2-2; TRBD2 might be the D (5 bases). For the CDR3, the DNA is TGTGCCAGCAGCTTGATAGCGGGGGAGCTGTTTTTT. It specifies CASSLIAGELFF.